The sample holds a few counts of the clone carrying this T cell receptor beta chain. What it binds is unknown. The sample belongs to a study of blood T cells in healthy people across ages. The study's findings and limits: The unknown donor CMV status may have confounded expanded clonotype changes. Greater diversity and more naive CD4+ cells were seen in long-lived donors than in aged donors.

A second PCR, run for about 7 to 12 cycles, used a sample-barcoded 5' primer plus a J-beta primer mix. TCRdb fed the 5' RACE reads into MiXCR, producing one record per CDR3 protein. The data hold 1.5 million to 2 million distinct CDR3 sequences, with around 48% observed a single time. Every donor contributed about 10 milliliters of peripheral blood by blood draw. The CDR3 is 15 residues long. J lost 4 bases, V lost 4 bases, and 6 bases had no gene match. The germline gives CDR1 KGHDR, CDR2 SFDVKD. Material for sequencing was blood. This clonotype was obtained from a woman aged 40 to 50 in good health. The chain combines TRBV24-1 with TRBJ2-5, with 9 positions matching TRBD2. CDR3 protein: CATSDEAGGRETQYF. CDR3 DNA sequence: TGTGCCACCAGTGACGAAGCGGGGGGTCGAGAGACCCAGTACTTC.